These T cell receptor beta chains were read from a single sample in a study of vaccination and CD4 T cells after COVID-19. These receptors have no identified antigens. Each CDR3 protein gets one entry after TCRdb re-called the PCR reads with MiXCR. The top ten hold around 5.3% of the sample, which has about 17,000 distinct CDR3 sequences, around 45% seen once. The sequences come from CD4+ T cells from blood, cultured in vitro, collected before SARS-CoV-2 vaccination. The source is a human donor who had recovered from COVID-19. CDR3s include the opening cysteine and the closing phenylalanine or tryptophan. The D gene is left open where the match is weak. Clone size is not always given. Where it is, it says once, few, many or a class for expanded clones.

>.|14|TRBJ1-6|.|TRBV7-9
CASSLPANNSPLHF
TGTGCCAGCAGCTTACCAGCAAATAATTCACCCCTCCACTTT
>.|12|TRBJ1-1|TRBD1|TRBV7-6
CASGDRATEAFF
TGTGCCAGCGGCGACAGGGCCACTGAAGCTTTCTTT
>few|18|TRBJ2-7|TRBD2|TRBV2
CASRDQIWTSGGDYEQYF
TGTGCCAGCAGAGATCAGATTTGGACTAGCGGGGGCGATTACGAGCAGTACTTC
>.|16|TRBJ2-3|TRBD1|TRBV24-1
CATSDPVGGDRDTQYF
TGTGCCACCAGTGACCCGGTTGGTGGGGACAGAGATACGCAGTATTTT
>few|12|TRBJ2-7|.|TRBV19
CASSEEGVEQYF
TGTGCCAGTAGTGAAGAAGGGGTCGAGCAGTACTTC
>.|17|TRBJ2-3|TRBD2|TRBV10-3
CAISVGSGRTHTDTQYF
TGTGCCATCAGTGTAGGTAGCGGGAGGACACACACAGATACGCAGTATTTT
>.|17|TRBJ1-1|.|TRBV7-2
CASSLGGGGGQNTEAFF
TGTGCCAGCAGCTTAGGTGGGGGTGGCGGGCAGAACACTGAAGCTTTCTTT
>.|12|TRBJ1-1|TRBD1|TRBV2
CASSGQGYEAFF
TGTGCCAGCAGTGGACAGGGGTATGAAGCTTTCTTT
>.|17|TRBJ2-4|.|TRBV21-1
CASSKRPGQGSVNIQYF
TGTGCCAGCAGCAAAAGGCCGGGACAGGGATCAGTAAACATTCAGTACTTC
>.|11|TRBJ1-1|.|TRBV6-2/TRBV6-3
CASSSSPEAFF
TGTGCCAGCAGCTCGAGTCCTGAAGCTTTCTTT
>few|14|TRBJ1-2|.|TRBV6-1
CASSATRGDYGYTF
TGTGCCAGCAGCGCCACCAGAGGGGACTATGGCTACACCTTC
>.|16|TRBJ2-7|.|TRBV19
CASSTGAGLSSDEQYF
TGTGCCAGTAGTACTGGAGCGGGCCTTTCGTCGGACGAGCAGTACTTC
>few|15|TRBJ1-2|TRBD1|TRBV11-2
CASSGGQGAYYGYTF
TGTGCCAGCAGCGGGGGACAGGGGGCTTACTATGGCTACACCTTC
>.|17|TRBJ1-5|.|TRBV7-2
CASSLAPVGSGNQPQHF
TGTGCCAGCAGCTTAGCGCCAGTGGGGTCCGGCAATCAGCCCCAGCATTTT
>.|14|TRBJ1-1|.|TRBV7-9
CASSLASEAAEAFF
TGTGCCAGCAGCTTAGCGTCCGAGGCAGCTGAAGCTTTCTTT
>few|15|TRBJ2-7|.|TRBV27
CASRFRDGRSYEQYF
TGTGCCAGCAGATTTCGTGACGGGAGAAGTTACGAGCAGTACTTC
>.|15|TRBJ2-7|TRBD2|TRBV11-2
CASSTRGALPYEQYF
TGTGCCAGCAGCACGCGGGGGGCGCTCCCCTACGAGCAGTACTTC
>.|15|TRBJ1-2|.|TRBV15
CATSREDPGRNGYTF
TGTGCCACCAGCAGAGAGGACCCTGGGCGGAATGGCTACACCTTC
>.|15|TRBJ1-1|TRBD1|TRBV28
CASSLSLGQAPKAFF
TGTGCCAGCAGTTTGAGTCTCGGACAGGCTCCAAAAGCTTTCTTT
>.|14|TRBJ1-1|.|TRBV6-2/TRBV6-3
CASSYSTGRTEAFF
TGTGCCAGCAGTTACTCCACAGGGCGCACTGAAGCTTTCTTT
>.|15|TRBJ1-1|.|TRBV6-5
CASSYAGGRTTEAFF
TGTGCCAGCAGTTACGCGGGGGGGAGAACCACTGAAGCTTTCTTT
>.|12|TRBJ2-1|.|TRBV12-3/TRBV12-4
CASSPLYNEQFF
TGTGCCAGCAGTCCACTCTACAATGAGCAGTTCTTC
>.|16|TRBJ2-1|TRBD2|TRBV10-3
CAIRRTSGAQGNEQFF
TGTGCCATCAGAAGGACTAGCGGGGCTCAGGGGAATGAGCAGTTCTTC
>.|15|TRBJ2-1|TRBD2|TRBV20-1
CSASRTSGLYNEQFF
TGCAGTGCTTCCCGGACTAGCGGACTCTACAATGAGCAGTTCTTC
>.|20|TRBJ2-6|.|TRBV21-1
CASSICGRGLQVRGANVLTF
TGTGCCAGCAGCATCTGTGGCAGGGGGCTTCAGGTGCGCGGGGCCAACGTCCTGACTTTC
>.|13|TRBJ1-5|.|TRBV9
CASSVATGQPQHF
TGTGCCAGCAGCGTAGCTACCGGGCAGCCCCAGCATTTT
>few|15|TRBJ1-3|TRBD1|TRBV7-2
CASSPGPGGGNTIYF
TGTGCCAGCAGCCCAGGGCCAGGGGGCGGAAACACCATATATTTT
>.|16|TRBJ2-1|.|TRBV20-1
CSARRGDGRVYNEQFF
TGCAGTGCTAGAAGGGGCGACGGCCGAGTCTACAATGAGCAGTTCTTC
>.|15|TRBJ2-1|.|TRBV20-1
CSARDLGMQYNEQFF
TGCAGTGCTAGAGATTTAGGAATGCAGTACAATGAGCAGTTCTTC
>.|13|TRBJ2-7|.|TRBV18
CASSPSGSNEQYF
TGTGCCAGCTCACCATCGGGGTCGAACGAGCAGTACTTC
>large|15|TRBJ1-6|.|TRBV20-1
CSARDHGGNNSPLHF
TGCAGTGCTAGAGATCACGGAGGGAATAATTCACCCCTCCACTTT
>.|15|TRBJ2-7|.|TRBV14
CASGVSRGGIHEQYF
TGTGCCTCCGGGGTTAGCCGGGGAGGCATCCATGAGCAGTACTTC
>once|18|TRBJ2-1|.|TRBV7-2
CASSHHAGDRRTYNEQFF
TGTGCCAGCAGCCATCACGCTGGGGACCGCCGTACTTACAATGAGCAGTTCTTC